Listed here are 2 T cell receptor beta chains from one sample, sequenced in a study of blood T cell repertoires in COVID-19. TCRdb keeps only in-frame clones here, not all; method: immunoSEQ multiplex PCR. The sample carries tens of thousands of clones, 80% to 95% recorded once. Sequencing was done on a sample of peripheral blood. The receptors come from a man aged 45-65 years with active COVID-19.

The chain recombines TRBV18 with TRBJ2-3, with D possibly being TRBD1 (5 bases). Germline V lookup: CDR1 KGHSH, CDR2 LQKENI. CDR3 length: 15 amino acids. V lost 1 base and J lost 5, with 13 bases in between. CDR3 DNA: TGTGCCAGCTCACCACGGGGCAGGGTGGAAGATACGCAGTATTTT. This codes for CASSPRGRVEDTQYF.

The chain is built from TRBV6-5 and TRBJ2-3, with no clear D. The V gene's germline CDR1 is MNHEY and CDR2 SVGAGI. This CDR3 spans 13 amino acids. V lost 6 bases and J lost 5, with 12 bases in between. CDR3 sequence (DNA): TGTGCCAGCAGATTCCCTGAGAGAGATACGCAGTATTTT. As protein: CASRFPERDTQYF.